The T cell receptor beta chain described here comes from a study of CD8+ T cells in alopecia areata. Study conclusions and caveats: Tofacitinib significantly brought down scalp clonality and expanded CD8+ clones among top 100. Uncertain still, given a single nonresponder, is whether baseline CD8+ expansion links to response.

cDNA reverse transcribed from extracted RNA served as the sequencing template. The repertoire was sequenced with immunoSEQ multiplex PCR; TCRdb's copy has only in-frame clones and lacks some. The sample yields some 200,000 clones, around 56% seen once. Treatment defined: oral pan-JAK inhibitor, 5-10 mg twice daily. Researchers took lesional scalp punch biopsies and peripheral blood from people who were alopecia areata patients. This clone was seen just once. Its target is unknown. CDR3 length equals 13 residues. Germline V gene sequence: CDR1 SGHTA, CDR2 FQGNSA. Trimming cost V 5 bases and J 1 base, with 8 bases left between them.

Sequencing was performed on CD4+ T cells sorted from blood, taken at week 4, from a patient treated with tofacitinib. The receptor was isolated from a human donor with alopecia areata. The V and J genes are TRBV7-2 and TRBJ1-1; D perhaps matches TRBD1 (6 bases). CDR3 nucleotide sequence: TGTGCCAGCAGCCGGACAGCGAACACTGAAGCTTTCTTT. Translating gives CASSRTANTEAFF. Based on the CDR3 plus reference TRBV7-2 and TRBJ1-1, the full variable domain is GAGVSQSPSNKVTEKGKDVELRCDPISGHTALYWYRQSLGQGLEFLIYFQGNSAPDKSGLPSDRFSAERTGGSVSTLTIQRTQQEDSAVYLCASSRTANTEAFFGQGTRLTVV.